Listed here is a single T cell receptor beta chain. The antigen is not known. Germline trimming cut 5 bases from V and 0 bases from J; bases unmatched to any gene: 10. The CDR3 is 16 residues long. Germline assignment: CDR1 SEHNR and CDR2 FQNEAQ (reference sequence). The source of the sample is a study of radiation and T cells in renal cell carcinoma. Study-wide results and limits: Top tumor clonotypes rose in blood 2 weeks post-radiation, then contracted. Without pretreatment biopsies, baseline tumor clonotype presence was undetermined.

TCRdb's copy holds only in-frame clones and misses some; the assay was immunoSEQ multiplex PCR. The data hold just over 150,000 clones, with 80% to 90% observed a single time. The time point was: blood 2 weeks post-SBRT. Documented treatment: 15 Gy SBRT to primary tumor, nephrectomy 4 weeks later. Radiation-treated patients gave blood at baseline, week 2 and week 4. This renal cell carcinoma was of the clear cell type. This clonotype was obtained from a woman aged 50 to 60 with renal cell carcinoma. The sequenced sample was blood, obtained from a patient whose treatment included radiotherapy and nephrectomy. V usage is TRBV7-9 and J usage is TRBJ2-7; 7 positions agree with TRBD1. DNA for the CDR3: TGTGCCAGCAGCCCGGCGACAGGGCTGAGCTCCTACGAGCAGTACTTC. Its protein product is CASSPATGLSSYEQYF.